These 12 T cell receptor beta chains share one sample of origin, sequenced in a study of T cells of healthy individuals. In TCRdb, the 5' RACE reads were re-called with MiXCR into one record per CDR3 protein. Among 45,000 to 60,000 distinct CDR3 sequences, approximately 14% were seen once, and the ten largest hold about 16%. Source of these receptors: a human donor in good health.

The chain recombines TRBV4-3 with TRBJ2-5, with 8 bases identical to TRBD1. CDR1 and CDR2 (germline): LGHNA, YSLEER. V was clipped by 0 bases and J by 10 bases; unmatched bases: 7. This CDR3 spans 14 amino acids. DNA for the CDR3: TGCGCCAGCAGCCAAGATGGGGACAGGCAAGTCCAGTACTTC. It specifies CASSQDGDRQVQYF.

The chain has TRBV19 and TRBJ2-3; D remains ambiguous. Germline CDR1 reads LNHDA; CDR2 reads SQIVND (reference sequence). CDR3 length: 11 amino acids. Trimming left V 11 bases short and J 7 bases short, with 13 bases between. CDR3 DNA: TGTGCCTCAAGTAGTGCGTATACGCAGTATTTT. This encodes CASSSAYTQYF.

This clonotype turned up a few times. The J gene is TRBJ1-5, the V gene TRBV7-9; D is unclear. Trimming pared 2 bases from V and 0 bases from J, leaving 14 bases between. This CDR3 comprises 17 residues. CDR1 is SEHNR and CDR2 is FQNEAQ in the germline V gene (reference sequence). DNA of the CDR3: TGTGCCAGCAGCTTATACCCGGGAGGTGGTAGCAATCAGCCCCAGCATTTT. Protein sequence: CASSLYPGGGSNQPQHF.

This clonotype has at least ten counts. The chain couples TRBV29-1 to TRBJ2-3; D is ambiguous. CDR3 length: 11 amino acids. CDR1 is SQVTM and CDR2 is ANQGSEA in the germline V gene. V was cut by 8 bases and J by 3 bases, with 9 bases left in between. The CDR3 region is CSSSQTDTQYF. CDR3 in DNA: TGCAGCTCCAGCCAGACAGATACGCAGTATTTT.

This clonotype appeared a few times. This rearrangement joins TRBV28 to TRBJ2-1, with 9 bases aligning to TRBD1. CDR3 length equals 15 residues. With 2 bases clipped from V and 7 bases from J, the junction kept 6 bases outside the gene matches. Germline V gene data show CDR1 as MDHEN and CDR2 as SYDVKM. The CDR3 loop reads CASSLEQGARNEQFF. DNA of the CDR3: TGTGCCAGCAGTTTAGAACAGGGGGCCCGAAATGAGCAGTTCTTC.

This chain links TRBV7-8 with TRBJ2-7, with a weak D call TRBD1 (7 bases). The CDR3 extends over 15 amino acids. Per germline, CDR1 SGHVS and CDR2 FQNEAQ. Trimming left V 4 bases short and J 0 bases short, with 13 bases between. The CDR3 sequence: CASSSRDSLSYEQYF. The DNA of the CDR3 is TGTGCCAGCAGCTCGCGGGACAGTCTCTCCTACGAGCAGTACTTC.

The chain is built from TRBV2 and TRBJ2-3; 10 bases match TRBD1. Germline CDR1 SNHLY, CDR2 FYNNEI. The CDR3 has 16 residues. With V trimmed by 6 bases and J by 3 bases, 9 bases remained unmatched. CDR3 in amino acids: CASRDARDRGTDTQYF. In nucleotides, the CDR3 is TGTGCCAGCAGGGACGCCCGGGACAGGGGAACAGATACGCAGTATTTT.

This clonotype was observed a handful of times. The chain uses TRBV19 and TRBJ2-7; TRBD1 matches at 7 bases. The CDR3 is made up of 14 amino acids. V shed 8 bases, J shed 2 bases, and the junction held 9 bases outside the gene matches. Germline V gene lookup returns CDR1 LNHDA and CDR2 SQIVND (reference sequence). The DNA for the CDR3 is TGTGCCAGTGGGCGGACAGGTTCGGCCTACGAGCAGTACTTC. Its translation: CASGRTGSAYEQYF.

This clonotype has just a few counts. The rearrangement links TRBV15 to TRBJ2-3; D is undetermined. V lost 2 bases and J 4 bases, leaving 13 bases between the germline ends. This CDR3 spans 15 amino acids. Germline V gene data show CDR1 as LNHNV and CDR2 as YYDKDF (reference sequence). The CDR3 sequence: CATSRPVPGPDTQYF. DNA of the CDR3: TGTGCCACCAGCAGACCGGTCCCCGGGCCAGATACGCAGTATTTT.

The V call is TRBV29-1, the J call TRBJ1-1; D possibly corresponds to TRBD1 (6 bases). CDR1 SQVTM and CDR2 ANQGSEA come from the germline V gene. Trimming left V 5 bases short and J 8 bases short, with 9 bases between. CDR3 size: 10 residues. Here the CDR3 DNA reads TGCAGCGTTTGGGGGACAGAAGCTTTCTTT. Protein: CSVWGTEAFF.

This clonotype was recorded a few times. The J gene is TRBJ1-2, the V gene TRBV2; D not certain. CDR3 length equals 13 residues. Germline V lookup: CDR1 SNHLY, CDR2 FYNNEI. Trimming took 8 bases from V and 8 from J, leaving 18 bases between them. The CDR3 region has the DNA TGTGCCAGCTCAGCGGCCAGTGAGGGAGGCTACACCTTC. Its translation is CASSAASEGGYTF.

In this sample, this clonotype turned up many times. This rearrangement joins TRBV5-1 to TRBJ2-3, with D possibly being TRBD2 (6 bases). CDR1 is SGHRS and CDR2 is YFSETQ in the germline V gene. The CDR3 has 16 amino acids. Trimming removed 0 bases at V and 1 base at J, with 12 bases between. The CDR3 bases are TGCGCCAGCAGCTTGGAGGGGAGGAGTGGCACAGATACGCAGTATTTT. Encoded protein: CASSLEGRSGTDTQYF. Variable domain in full (rest from reference TRBV5-1 and TRBJ2-3): KAGVTQTPRYLIKTRGQQVTLSCSPISGHRSVSWYQQTPGQGLQFLFEYFSETQRNKGNFPGRFSGRQFSNSRSEMNVSTLELGDSALYLCASSLEGRSGTDTQYFGPGTRLTVL.